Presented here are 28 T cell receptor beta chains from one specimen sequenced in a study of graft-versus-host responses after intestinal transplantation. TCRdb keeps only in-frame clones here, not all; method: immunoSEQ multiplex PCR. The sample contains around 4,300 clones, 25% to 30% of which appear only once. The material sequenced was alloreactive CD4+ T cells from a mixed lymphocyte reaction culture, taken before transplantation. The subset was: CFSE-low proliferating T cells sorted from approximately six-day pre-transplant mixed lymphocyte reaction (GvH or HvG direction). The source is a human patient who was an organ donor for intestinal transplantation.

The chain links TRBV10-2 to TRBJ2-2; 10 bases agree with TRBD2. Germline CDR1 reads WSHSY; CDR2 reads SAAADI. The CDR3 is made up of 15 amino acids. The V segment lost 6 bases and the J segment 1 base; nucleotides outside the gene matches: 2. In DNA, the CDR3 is TGCGCCAGCAGCTTAGCGGGGGGGAACACCGGGGAGCTGTTTTTT. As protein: CASSLAGGNTGELFF.

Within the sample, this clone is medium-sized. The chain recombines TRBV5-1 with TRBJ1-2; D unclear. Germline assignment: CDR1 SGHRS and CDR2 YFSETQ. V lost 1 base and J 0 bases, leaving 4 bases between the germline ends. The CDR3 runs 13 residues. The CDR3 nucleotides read TGCGCCAGCAGCTTGACAGCTAACTATGGCTACACCTTC. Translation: CASSLTANYGYTF.

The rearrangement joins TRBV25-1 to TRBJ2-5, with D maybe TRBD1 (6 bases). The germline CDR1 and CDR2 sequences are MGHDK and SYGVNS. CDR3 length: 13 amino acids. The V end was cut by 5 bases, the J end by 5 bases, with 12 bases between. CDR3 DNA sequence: TGTGCCAGCAGTACAGGGTCGACGGAGACCCAGTACTTC. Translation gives CASSTGSTETQYF.

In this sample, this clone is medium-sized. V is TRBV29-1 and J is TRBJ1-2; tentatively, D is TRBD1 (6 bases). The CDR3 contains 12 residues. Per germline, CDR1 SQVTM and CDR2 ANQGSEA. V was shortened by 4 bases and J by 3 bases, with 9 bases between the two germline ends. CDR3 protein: CSVVRQDYGYTF. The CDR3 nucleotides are TGCAGCGTTGTGAGACAGGACTATGGCTACACCTTC.

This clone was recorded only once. CDR3 sequence (DNA): TGTGCCAGCAGCTTAACTGGATACACCTACGAGCAGTACTTC. Translating gives CASSLTGYTYEQYF. The gene calls are TRBV7-2 and TRBJ2-7; D not certain. Trimming removed 2 bases from V and 2 bases from J, with 10 bases in between. The germline CDR1 and CDR2 sequences are SGHTA and FQGNSA. The CDR3 consists of 14 residues.

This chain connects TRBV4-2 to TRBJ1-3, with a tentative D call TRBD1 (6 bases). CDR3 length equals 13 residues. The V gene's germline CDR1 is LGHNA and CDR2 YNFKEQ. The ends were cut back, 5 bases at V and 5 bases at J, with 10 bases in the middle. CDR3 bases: TGTGCCAGCAGCAGGGGGGCAAGAAACACCATATATTTT. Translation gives CASSRGARNTIYF.

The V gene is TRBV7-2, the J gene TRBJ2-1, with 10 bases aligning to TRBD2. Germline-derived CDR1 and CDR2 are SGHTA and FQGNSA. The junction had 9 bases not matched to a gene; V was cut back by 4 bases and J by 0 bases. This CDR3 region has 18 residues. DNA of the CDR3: TGTGCCAGCAGCTCCGCTAGCGGGGGCCAATACTCCTACAATGAGCAGTTCTTC. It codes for CASSSASGGQYSYNEQFF.

CDR3 DNA: TGCGCCAGCAGCTTGGGGGACACTGAAGCTTTCTTT. Its translation is CASSLGDTEAFF. This rearrangement joins TRBV5-1 to TRBJ1-1; unclear D gene. The CDR3 loop spans 12 amino acids. Trimming stripped 0 bases from V and 3 bases from J, with 3 bases between. Germline-derived CDR1 and CDR2 are SGHRS and YFSETQ.

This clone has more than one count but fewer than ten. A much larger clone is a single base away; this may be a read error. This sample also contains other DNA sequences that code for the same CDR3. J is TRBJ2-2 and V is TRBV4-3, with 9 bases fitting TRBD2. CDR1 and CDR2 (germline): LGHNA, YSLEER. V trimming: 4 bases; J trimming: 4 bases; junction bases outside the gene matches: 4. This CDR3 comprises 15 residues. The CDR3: CASSLAGGVTGELFF. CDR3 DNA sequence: TGCGCCAGCAGCCTGGCGGGGGGGGTCACCGGGGAGCTGTTTTTT.

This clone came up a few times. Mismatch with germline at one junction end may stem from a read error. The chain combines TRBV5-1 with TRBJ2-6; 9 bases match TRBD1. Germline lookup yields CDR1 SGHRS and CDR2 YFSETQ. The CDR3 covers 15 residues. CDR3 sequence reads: CASSWTGEGVNVLTF. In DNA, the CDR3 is TGCGCCAGCAGCTGGACAGGGGAGGGGGTCAACGTCCTGACTTTC. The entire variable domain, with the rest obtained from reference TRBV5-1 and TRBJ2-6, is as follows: KAGVTQTPRYLIKTRGQQVTLSCSPISGHRSVSWYQQTPGQGLQFLFEYFSETQRNKGNFPGRFSGRQFSNSRSEMNVSTLELGDSALYLCASSWTGEGVNVLTFGAGSRLTVL.

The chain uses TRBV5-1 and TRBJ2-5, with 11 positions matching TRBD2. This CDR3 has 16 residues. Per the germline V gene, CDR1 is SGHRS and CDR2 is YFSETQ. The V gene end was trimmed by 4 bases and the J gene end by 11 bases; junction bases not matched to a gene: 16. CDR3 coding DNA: TGCGCCAGCAGCGTCACCGGGACTAGCGGAGGGGGTAAGCAGTACTTC. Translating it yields CASSVTGTSGGGKQYF.

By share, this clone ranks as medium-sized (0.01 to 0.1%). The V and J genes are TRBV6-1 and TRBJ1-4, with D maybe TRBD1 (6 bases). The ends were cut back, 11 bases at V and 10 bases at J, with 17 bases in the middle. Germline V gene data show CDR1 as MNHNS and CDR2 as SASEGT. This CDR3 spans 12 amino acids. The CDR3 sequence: CAYRSKTGKLFF. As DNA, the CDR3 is TGTGCCTATAGGAGTAAGACAGGAAAACTGTTTTTT.

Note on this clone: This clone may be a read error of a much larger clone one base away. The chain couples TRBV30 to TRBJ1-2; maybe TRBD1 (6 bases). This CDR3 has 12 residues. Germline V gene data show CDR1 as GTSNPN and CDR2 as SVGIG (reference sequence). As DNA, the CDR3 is TGTGCCTGGTGTGTGGGGGGCCATGGCTACACCTTC. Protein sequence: CAWCVGGHGYTF.

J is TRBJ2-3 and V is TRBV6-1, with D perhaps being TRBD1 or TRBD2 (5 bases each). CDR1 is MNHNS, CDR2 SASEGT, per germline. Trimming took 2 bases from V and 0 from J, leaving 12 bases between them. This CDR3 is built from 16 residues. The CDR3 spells CASSELRGASTDTQYF. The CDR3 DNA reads TGTGCCAGCAGTGAATTGAGGGGCGCGAGCACAGATACGCAGTATTTT.

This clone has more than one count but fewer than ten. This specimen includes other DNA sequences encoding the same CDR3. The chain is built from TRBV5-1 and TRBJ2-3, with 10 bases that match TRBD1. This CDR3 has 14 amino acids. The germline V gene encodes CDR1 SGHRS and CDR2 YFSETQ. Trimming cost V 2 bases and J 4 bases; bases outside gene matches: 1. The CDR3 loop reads CASSLGQGADTQYF. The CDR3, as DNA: TGCGCCAGCAGCTTAGGACAGGGGGCAGATACGCAGTATTTT.

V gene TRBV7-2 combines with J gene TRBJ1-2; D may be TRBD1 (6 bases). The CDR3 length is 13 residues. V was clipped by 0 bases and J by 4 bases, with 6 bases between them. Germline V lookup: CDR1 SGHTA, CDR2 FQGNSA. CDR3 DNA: TGTGCCAGCAGCTTAGCAGGGGGCTATGGCTACACCTTC. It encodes CASSLAGGYGYTF.

In DNA, the CDR3 is TGTGCCATCAGTGAGTCCGGTCGGGGCCGGAGGCAAGAGACCCAGTACTTC. Encoded protein: CAISESGRGRRQETQYF. The rearrangement joins TRBV10-3 to TRBJ2-5, with D perhaps being TRBD1 or TRBD2 (5 bases each). There are 17 residues in the CDR3. CDR1 is ENHRY and CDR2 is SYGVKD in the germline V gene. V shed 0 bases and J shed 2 bases, with 16 bases lying between them.

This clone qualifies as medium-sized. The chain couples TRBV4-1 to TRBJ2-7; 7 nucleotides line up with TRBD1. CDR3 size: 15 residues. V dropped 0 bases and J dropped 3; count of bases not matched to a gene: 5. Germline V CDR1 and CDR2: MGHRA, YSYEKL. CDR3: CASSQEETGNYEQYF. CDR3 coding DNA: TGCGCCAGCAGCCAAGAGGAGACAGGGAACTACGAGCAGTACTTC.

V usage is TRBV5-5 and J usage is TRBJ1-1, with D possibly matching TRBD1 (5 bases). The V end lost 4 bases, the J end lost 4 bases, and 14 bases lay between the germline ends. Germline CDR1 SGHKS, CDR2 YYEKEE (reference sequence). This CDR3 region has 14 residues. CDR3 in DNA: TGTGCCAGCAGCCCTTATGGGGGGAGCACTGAAGCTTTCTTT. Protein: CASSPYGGSTEAFF. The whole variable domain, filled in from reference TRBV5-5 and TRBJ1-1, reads DAGVTQSPTHLIKTRGQQVTLRCSPISGHKSVSWYQQVLGQGPQFIFQYYEKEERGRGNFPDRFSARQFPNYSSELNVNALLLGDSALYLCASSPYGGSTEAFFGQGTRLTVV.

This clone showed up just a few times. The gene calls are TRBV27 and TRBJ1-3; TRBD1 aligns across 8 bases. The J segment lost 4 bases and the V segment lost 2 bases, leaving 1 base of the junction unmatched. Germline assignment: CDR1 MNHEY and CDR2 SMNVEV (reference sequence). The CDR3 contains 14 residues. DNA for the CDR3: TGTGCCAGCAGTTTAAACAGGGGGGGAAACACCATATATTTT. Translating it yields CASSLNRGGNTIYF.

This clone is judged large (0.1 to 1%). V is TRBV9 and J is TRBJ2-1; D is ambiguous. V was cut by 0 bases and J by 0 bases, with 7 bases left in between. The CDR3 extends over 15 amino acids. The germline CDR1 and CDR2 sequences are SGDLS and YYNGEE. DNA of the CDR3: TGTGCCAGCAGCGTAGCACTGAGCTCCTACAATGAGCAGTTCTTC. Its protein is CASSVALSSYNEQFF.

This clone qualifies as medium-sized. The DNA for the CDR3 is TGTGCCAGCAGCGTAGCTGCCCGGGGGGGCCGATTATCCACCGGGGAGCTGTTTTTT. This encodes CASSVAARGGRLSTGELFF. The V and J genes are TRBV9 and TRBJ2-2, with TRBD2 matching 8 bases. The CDR3 is 19 amino acids. V lost 0 bases, J lost 4 bases, and 14 bases stayed unmatched. Germline V gene lookup returns CDR1 SGDLS and CDR2 YYNGEE.

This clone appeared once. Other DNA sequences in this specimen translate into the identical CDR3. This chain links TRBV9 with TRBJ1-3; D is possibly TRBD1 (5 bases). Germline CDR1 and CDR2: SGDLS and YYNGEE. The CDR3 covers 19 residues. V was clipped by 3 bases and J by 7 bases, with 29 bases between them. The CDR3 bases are TGTGCCAGCAGCGCCCGGGGGGAGCCAAACCTCTTTTCTCTGAACACCATATATTTT. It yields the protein CASSARGEPNLFSLNTIYF.

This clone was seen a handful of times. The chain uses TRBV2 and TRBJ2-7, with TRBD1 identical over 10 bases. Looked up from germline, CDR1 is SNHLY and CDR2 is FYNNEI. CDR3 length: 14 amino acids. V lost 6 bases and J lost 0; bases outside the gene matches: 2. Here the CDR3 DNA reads TGTGCCAGCAGACGGACAGGGGGCTCCTACGAGCAGTACTTC. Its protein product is CASRRTGGSYEQYF.

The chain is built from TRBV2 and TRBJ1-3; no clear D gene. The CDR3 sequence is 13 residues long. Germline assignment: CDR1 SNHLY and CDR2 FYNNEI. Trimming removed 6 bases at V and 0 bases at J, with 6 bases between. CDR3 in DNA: TGTGCCAGCAGGTACCTCTCTGGAAACACCATATATTTT. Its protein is CASRYLSGNTIYF. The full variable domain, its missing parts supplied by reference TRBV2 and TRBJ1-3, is EPEVTQTPSHQVTQMGQEVILRCVPISNHLYFYWYRQILGQKVEFLVSFYNNEISEKSEIFDDQFSVERPDGSNFTLKIRSTKLEDSAMYFCASRYLSGNTIYFGEGSWLTVV.

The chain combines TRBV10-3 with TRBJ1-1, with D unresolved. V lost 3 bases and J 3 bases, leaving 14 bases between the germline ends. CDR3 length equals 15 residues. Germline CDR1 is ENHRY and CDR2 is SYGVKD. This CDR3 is CAISDRKRMDTEAFF. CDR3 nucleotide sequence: TGTGCCATCAGTGATCGTAAGAGGATGGACACTGAAGCTTTCTTT.

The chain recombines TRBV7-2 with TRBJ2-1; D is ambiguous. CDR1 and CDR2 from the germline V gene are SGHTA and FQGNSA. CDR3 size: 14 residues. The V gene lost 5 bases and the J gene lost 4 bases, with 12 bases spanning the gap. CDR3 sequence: CASSIPGPYNEQFF. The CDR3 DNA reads TGTGCCAGCAGCATACCCGGGCCATACAATGAGCAGTTCTTC. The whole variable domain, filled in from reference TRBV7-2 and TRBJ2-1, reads GAGVSQSPSNKVTEKGKDVELRCDPISGHTALYWYRQSLGQGLEFLIYFQGNSAPDKSGLPSDRFSAERTGGSVSTLTIQRTQQEDSAVYLCASSIPGPYNEQFFGPGTRLTVL.

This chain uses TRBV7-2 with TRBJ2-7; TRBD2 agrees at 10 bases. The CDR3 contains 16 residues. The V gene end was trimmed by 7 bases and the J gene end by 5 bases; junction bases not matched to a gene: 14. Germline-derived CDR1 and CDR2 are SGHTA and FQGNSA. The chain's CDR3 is CASTVAGGSGLDEQYF. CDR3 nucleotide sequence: TGTGCCAGCACCGTAGCGGGGGGCTCGGGCCTCGACGAGCAGTACTTC.